This TCR beta chain was captured in a study of shared clonotypes between healthy human individuals. Study conclusions and caveats: Relative to their counterparts shared across all four donors, non-shared clonotypes exhibited diminished generation probabilities. Across a few donors, naive CD4 shared 4.5% to 6%, naive CD8 approximately 3.5%, memory CD4 over 2%, memory CD8 over 0.3%.

This clone was found many times. Its specificity is unknown. Germline CDR1 reads MDHEN; CDR2 reads SYDVKM. V dropped 6 bases and J dropped 4 bases, with 25 bases sitting between them. The CDR3 spans 17 residues. Assay used: immunoSEQ multiplex PCR; TCRdb lists only in-frame clones, some missing. The data contain 780,000 or so clones, roughly 72% of them seen just once; the ten biggest clones take up more than 1.5%. This sequence was found in a woman aged 30 to 39 in good health. V gene TRBV28 combines with J gene TRBJ2-7; perhaps TRBD1 as D (8 bases). Sequencing was done on a sample of memory CD4+ T cells sorted from blood. Described subset: CD45RA-negative fraction. For the CDR3, the DNA is TGTGCCAGCAGGACAGGGGTGCGCCTAGCGGATTATTACGAGCAGTACTTC. It is translated as CASRTGVRLADYYEQYF.